Listed here are 10 T cell receptor beta chains from one sample, sequenced in a study of siplizumab effects on memory and regulatory T cells (dated by TCRdb to the late 2010s). The library was made by the immunoSEQ multiplex PCR assay. In its TCRdb copy, this immuneACCESS table keeps in-frame sequences only and misses some clones. Where compared with another copy, unresolved V genes explain less than half of these, and the others have no known cause. In all, the sample holds about 110,000 clones, and approximately 90% of those were seen once. The top ten hold around 0.73% of the sample. Sequencing was carried out using Tregs sorted from blood. Source of these receptors: a human donor in good health.

V gene TRBV11-1 combines with J gene TRBJ2-5; D gene uncertain. This CDR3 is built from 12 residues. Germline loops: CDR1 SGHAT, CDR2 FQDESV (reference sequence). V lost 1 base, J lost 4 bases, and 4 bases lay in between. In DNA form, the CDR3 reads TGTGCCAGCAGCTTAGTGTCAGAGACCCAGTACTTC. Its protein product is CASSLVSETQYF.

This chain links TRBV6-5 with TRBJ1-6, with TRBD1 matching over 8 bases. The CDR3 covers 15 residues. The junction had 2 bases not matched to a gene; V was cut back by 2 bases and J by 5 bases. Germline V gene data show CDR1 as MNHEY and CDR2 as SVGAGI. The CDR3 reads CASSYRTGNNSPLHF. In DNA form, the CDR3 reads TGTGCCAGCAGTTACCGGACAGGGAATAATTCACCCCTCCACTTT.

This chain connects TRBV18 to TRBJ2-5; TRBD1 matches 9 bases. V lost 2 bases, J lost 6 bases, and 10 bases stayed unmatched. Germline CDR1 KGHSH, CDR2 LQKENI. The CDR3 contains 16 residues. CDR3 sequence (DNA): TGTGCCAGCTCACCAGTGGGGACAGGGACGGTGAAGACCCAGTACTTC. Translation: CASSPVGTGTVKTQYF.

V usage is TRBV19 and J usage is TRBJ2-3, with TRBD1 as a possible D gene (6 bases). The germline V gene encodes CDR1 LNHDA and CDR2 SQIVND (reference sequence). The V end lost 5 bases, the J end lost 1 base, and 13 bases lay between the germline ends. CDR3 length: 15 residues. The CDR3 nucleotides are TGTGCCAGTAGTCCCAGGGGAAGTGGCACAGATACGCAGTATTTT. This encodes CASSPRGSGTDTQYF.

The chain joins TRBV5-1 to TRBJ2-1; 9 positions match TRBD1. This CDR3 comprises 16 residues. CDR1 SGHRS and CDR2 YFSETQ come from the germline V gene. Germline trimming cut 2 bases from V and 0 bases from J; bases unmatched to any gene: 3. CDR3 sequence (DNA): TGCGCCAGCAGCTTACAGGGGGCAAGCTCCTACAATGAGCAGTTCTTC. Its protein product is CASSLQGASSYNEQFF.

The rearrangement joins TRBV5-1 to TRBJ2-2, with D possibly being TRBD1 or TRBD2 (5 bases each). V was trimmed by 3 bases and J by 5 bases, leaving 11 bases between them. The CDR3 is 14 residues long. Germline V gene lookup returns CDR1 SGHRS and CDR2 YFSETQ. In DNA form, the CDR3 reads TGCGCCAGCAGCTGGGAGACAGTGACCGGGGAGCTGTTTTTT. Its protein product is CASSWETVTGELFF.

The V call is TRBV7-9, the J call TRBJ1-4; TRBD1 matches 9 bases. The CDR3 contains 15 residues. Germline CDR1 reads SEHNR; CDR2 reads FQNEAQ (reference sequence). With 5 bases clipped from V and 7 bases from J, the junction kept 8 bases outside the gene matches. The CDR3 region is CASSQTDRGGEKLFF. DNA for the CDR3: TGTGCCAGCAGCCAAACGGACAGGGGAGGTGAAAAACTGTTTTTT.

The chain employs TRBV6-1 and TRBJ2-3; D remains unclear. The germline V gene has CDR1 MNHNS and CDR2 SASEGT. V shed 4 bases and J shed 0 bases, with 11 bases lying between them. The CDR3 covers 15 residues. Written as DNA, the CDR3 is TGTGCCAGCAGTGGATTCGGGTTTAGCACAGATACGCAGTATTTT. Amino acid sequence: CASSGFGFSTDTQYF.

The CDR3 nucleotides are TGTGCCAGCAGCGCGGGGACAGGGTGGGTCGAGACCCAGTACTTC. Protein: CASSAGTGWVETQYF. This chain uses TRBV9 with TRBJ2-5, with 9 bases fitting TRBD1. V lost 3 bases to trimming and J lost 5 bases; unmatched junction nucleotides: 8. This CDR3 spans 15 amino acids. Germline values: CDR1 SGDLS, CDR2 YYNGEE.

The rearrangement joins TRBV15 to TRBJ2-7, with a weak D call TRBD2 (5 bases). The germline gives CDR1 LNHNV, CDR2 YYDKDF (reference sequence). CDR3 length equals 15 residues. Trimming stripped 5 bases from V and 7 bases from J, with 21 bases between. Written as DNA, the CDR3 is TGTGCCACCAGCCGGGGTAACGGAAGGGATACGGAGCAGTACTTC. It specifies CATSRGNGRDTEQYF.